The 20 T cell receptor beta chains given below trace back to one sample, sequenced in a study of cytomegalovirus exposure and HLA in healthy donors. Amplification used 60 Vbeta primers and 13 Jbeta primers. Using immunoSEQ multiplex PCR, the repertoire was profiled, and TCRdb retains in-frame clones only, with some absent. The repertoire includes 130,000 to 150,000 clones, around 66% of them detected once, and about 3% sits in the top ten. Material for sequencing was PBMCs. Receptor source: a woman aged 25 to 39 in good health and CMV-seropositive.

The chain has TRBV5-6 and TRBJ1-6, with TRBD1 matching over 8 bases. Germline V gives CDR1 SGHDT, CDR2 YYEEEE. Trimming at V came to 0 bases and at J to 10 bases, leaving 12 bases not matched to a gene. CDR3 length: 17 residues. The CDR3 DNA is TGTGCCAGCAGCTTGGCCTCGGCAGGGGGCGTGGGGTCACCCCTCCACTTT. This sequence encodes CASSLASAGGVGSPLHF.

This clone was seen more than once but under ten times. This chain connects TRBV5-1 to TRBJ1-5; 8 nucleotides line up with TRBD1. The germline gives CDR1 SGHRS, CDR2 YFSETQ. This CDR3 region has 15 residues. The J segment lost 2 bases and the V segment lost 4 bases, leaving 5 bases of the junction unmatched. CDR3 protein: CASSASGGRNQPQHF. CDR3 DNA: TGCGCCAGCAGCGCGTCAGGGGGCCGCAATCAGCCCCAGCATTTT.

This clone was counted once. CDR3: CASSRDGLNQPQHF. The CDR3 nucleotides are TGTGCCAGCAGCCGTGACGGACTCAATCAGCCCCAGCATTTT. The V call is TRBV7-2, the J call TRBJ1-5, with no clear D. The CDR3 extends over 14 amino acids. Germline V CDR1 and CDR2: SGHTA, FQGNSA. V lost 5 bases to trimming and J lost 3 bases, with 11 bases between them.

J is TRBJ1-5 and V is TRBV2, with a possible D match to TRBD1 (6 bases). Germline CDR1 is SNHLY and CDR2 is FYNNEI. V dropped 7 bases and J dropped 2 bases, with 6 bases sitting between them. There are 12 residues in the CDR3. CDR3 sequence reads: CASNRGNQPQHF. In DNA form, the CDR3 reads TGTGCCAGCAACAGGGGCAATCAGCCCCAGCATTTT.

The J gene is TRBJ1-1, the V gene TRBV27, with D unclear. Trimming cost V 3 bases and J 4 bases, with 9 bases left between them. The CDR3 runs to 13 residues. CDR1 is MNHEY, CDR2 SMNVEV, per germline (reference sequence). The CDR3 loop is CASSLMRSTEAFF. For the CDR3, the DNA is TGTGCCAGCAGTTTGATGAGGTCCACTGAAGCTTTCTTT.

CDR3 protein: CASRPTGGYGYTF. For the CDR3, the DNA is TGCGCCAGCAGACCGACAGGGGGCTATGGCTACACCTTC. The chain joins TRBV5-1 to TRBJ1-2; 9 bases match TRBD1. V gave up 5 bases and J gave up 4 bases; unmatched junction bases: 3. The CDR3 consists of 13 residues. CDR1 SGHRS and CDR2 YFSETQ come from the germline V gene.

This chain uses TRBV18 with TRBJ2-3; 11 bases fit TRBD2. The CDR3 runs to 16 residues. V gave up 6 bases and J gave up 2 bases; unmatched junction bases: 7. The germline gives CDR1 KGHSH, CDR2 LQKENI. As DNA, the CDR3 is TGTGCCAGCTCCCGCCTAGCGGGGGGATCCACAGATACGCAGTATTTT. This codes for CASSRLAGGSTDTQYF. Full variable domain (rest looked up from reference TRBV18 and TRBJ2-3): NAGVMQNPRHLVRRRGQEARLRCSPMKGHSHVYWYRQLPEEGLKFMVYLQKENIIDESGMPKERFSAEFPKEGPSILRIQQVVRGDSAAYFCASSRLAGGSTDTQYFGPGTRLTVL.

This chain joins TRBV2 and TRBJ2-7; D remains unclear. Looked up from germline, CDR1 is SNHLY and CDR2 is FYNNEI. The CDR3 is 15 residues long. V was cut by 6 bases and J by 1 base, with 16 bases left in between. CDR3 bases: TGTGCCAGCAGCGAGCGTCTGCAGAAATCCTACGAGCAGTACTTC. Translated, it gives CASSERLQKSYEQYF.

This clone was recorded a few times. The genes are TRBV28 and TRBJ2-4, with D hard to call. Germline CDR1 and CDR2: MDHEN and SYDVKM. V was cut by 2 bases and J by 9 bases, with 8 bases left in between. The CDR3 totals 12 residues. The CDR3 DNA reads TGTGCCAGCAGTTTAGGGCCCACCATTCAGTACTTC. This sequence encodes CASSLGPTIQYF. Full variable domain (outside the CDR3, taken from reference TRBV28 and TRBJ2-4): DVKVTQSSRYLVKRTGEKVFLECVQDMDHENMFWYRQDPGLGLRLIYFSYDVKMKEKGDIPEGYSVSREKKERFSLILESASTNQTSMYLCASSLGPTIQYFGAGTRLSVL.

This clone is a singleton in its sample. This chain links TRBV11-3 with TRBJ1-4, with D perhaps TRBD1 (6 bases). The CDR3 runs to 15 residues. The germline gives CDR1 SGHNT, CDR2 YENEEA. Trimming removed 5 bases at V and 8 bases at J, with 18 bases between. The CDR3 coding sequence is TGTGCCAGCAGCCCCAGGGGACGCGGAGACGAAAAACTGTTTTTT. Its translation: CASSPRGRGDEKLFF.

This clone was recorded a few times. V is TRBV5-6 and J is TRBJ2-5; 9 nucleotides match TRBD1. The closer fit of TRBJ2-7 to the DNA end suggests the J call may be wrong. This CDR3 is built from 15 residues. Germline V gene sequence: CDR1 SGHDT, CDR2 YYEEEE. CDR3 loop: CASSLLGTGNLEQYF. The CDR3 DNA reads TGTGCCAGCAGCTTGCTCGGGACAGGGAATCTCGAGCAGTACTTC.

This rearrangement joins TRBV2 to TRBJ1-6; possible D gene TRBD1, 5 bases. This CDR3 has 13 amino acids. The germline V and J ends were trimmed by 7 bases and 10 bases, with 14 bases remaining between them. Germline CDR1 SNHLY, CDR2 FYNNEI. CDR3 protein: CASIFGGSSPLHF. CDR3 coding DNA: TGTGCCAGCATATTCGGGGGTAGCTCACCCCTCCACTTT.

Notes on this clone: Other DNA sequences in the same sample also yield this CDR3. V gene TRBV29-1 combines with J gene TRBJ2-7, with D unresolved. Trimming took off 6 bases at V and 2 bases at J, with 17 bases between the two ends. CDR3 length: 14 residues. Germline V lookup: CDR1 SQVTM, CDR2 ANQGSEA. CDR3 sequence: CSVAPAWRPYEQYF. CDR3 DNA sequence: TGCAGCGTGGCCCCCGCCTGGAGACCCTACGAGCAGTACTTC.

The chain has TRBV9 and TRBJ2-3; 8 nucleotides align to TRBD1. CDR3 size: 16 residues. Germline assignment: CDR1 SGDLS and CDR2 YYNGEE. The ends lost 4 bases at V and 1 base at J; junction bases unmatched: 8. The CDR3 protein is CASSLSGGARTDTQYF. The CDR3, as DNA: TGTGCCAGCAGCTTATCAGGGGGCGCGCGCACAGATACGCAGTATTTT. Full variable domain (rest looked up from reference TRBV9 and TRBJ2-3): DSGVTQTPKHLITATGQRVTLRCSPRSGDLSVYWYQQSLDQGLQFLIQYYNGEERAKGNILERFSAQQFPDLHSELNLSSLELGDSALYFCASSLSGGARTDTQYFGPGTRLTVL.

The CDR3 region has the DNA TGTGCCAGCAGCCCCGGAGGGGTTACTGAAGCTTTCTTT. Translating gives CASSPGGVTEAFF. The rearrangement joins TRBV13 to TRBJ1-1, with D perhaps TRBD1 (5 bases). The V gene lost 5 bases and the J gene lost 5 bases, with 12 bases spanning the gap. Looked up from germline, CDR1 is PRHDT and CDR2 is FYEKMQ (reference sequence). The CDR3 is made up of 13 amino acids.

The CDR3 nucleotides read TGTGCCAGCAGTTATTTTACAGGGTCCCTCGGCTACACCTTC. Its protein is CASSYFTGSLGYTF. The chain employs TRBV6-5 and TRBJ1-2; a possible D gene is TRBD1 (6 bases). This CDR3 region has 14 residues. Germline V gives CDR1 MNHEY, CDR2 SVGAGI. With 3 bases removed from V and 8 bases from J, the gap between germline ends came to 16 bases.

The rearrangement joins TRBV5-6 to TRBJ1-6; 8 positions agree with TRBD1. Germline CDR1 SGHDT, CDR2 YYEEEE. CDR3 length equals 16 residues. Trimming cost V 0 bases and J 5 bases; bases outside gene matches: 4. The CDR3 sequence is CASSLVGTGHNSPLHF. The CDR3 DNA sequence: TGTGCCAGCAGCTTGGTGGGGACAGGTCATAATTCACCCCTCCACTTT.

The chain is built from TRBV5-1 and TRBJ2-7; 8 nucleotides align to TRBD1. Losses at the gene ends were 4 bases for V and 6 bases for J; bases not matched to a gene: 9. CDR1 is SGHRS, CDR2 YFSETQ, per germline. CDR3 length equals 14 residues. The CDR3 protein is CASSPGQGVSEQYF. Here the CDR3 DNA reads TGCGCCAGCAGCCCCGGACAGGGAGTATCCGAGCAGTACTTC.

The rearrangement uses TRBV7-8 and TRBJ2-7; D unresolved. The CDR3 extends over 16 amino acids. Germline CDR1 is SGHVS and CDR2 is FQNEAQ. Trimming left V 3 bases short and J 4 bases short, with 19 bases between. Written as DNA, the CDR3 is TGTGCCAGCAGCTTGACTCCCGTAGTCACGGCTTACGAGCAGTACTTC. Amino acids: CASSLTPVVTAYEQYF.

V usage is TRBV30 and J usage is TRBJ1-1, with D unclear. Looked up from germline, CDR1 is GTSNPN and CDR2 is SVGIG (reference sequence). V lost 4 bases and J lost 0, with 6 bases in between. The CDR3 length is 12 residues. CDR3 in DNA: TGTGCCTGGAATCGGTTGAACACTGAAGCTTTCTTT. This codes for CAWNRLNTEAFF. Variable domain in full (rest from reference TRBV30 and TRBJ1-1): SQTIHQWPATLVQPVGSPLSLECTVEGTSNPNLYWYRQAAGRGLQLLFYSVGIGQISSEVPQNLSASRPQDRQFILSSKKLLLSDSGFYLCAWNRLNTEAFFGQGTRLTVV.